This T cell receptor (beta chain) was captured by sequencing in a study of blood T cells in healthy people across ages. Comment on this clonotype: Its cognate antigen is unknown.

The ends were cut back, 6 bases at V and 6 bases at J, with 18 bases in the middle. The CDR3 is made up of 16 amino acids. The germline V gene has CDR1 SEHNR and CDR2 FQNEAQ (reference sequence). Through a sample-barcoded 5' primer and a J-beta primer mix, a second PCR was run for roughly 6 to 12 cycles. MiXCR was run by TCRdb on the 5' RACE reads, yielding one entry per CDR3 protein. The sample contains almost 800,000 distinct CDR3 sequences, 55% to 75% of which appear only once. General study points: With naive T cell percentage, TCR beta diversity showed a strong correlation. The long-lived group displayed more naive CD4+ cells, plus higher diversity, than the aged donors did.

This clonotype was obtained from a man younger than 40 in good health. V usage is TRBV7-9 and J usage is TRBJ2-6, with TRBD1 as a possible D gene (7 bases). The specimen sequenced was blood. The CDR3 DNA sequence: TGTGCCAGCAGACAAGAACAGGGGCGGGAGGCCAACGTCCTGACTTTC. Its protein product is CASRQEQGREANVLTF.